Listed here are 24 T cell receptor beta chains from one sample, sequenced in a study of PD-1 blockade in classical Hodgkin lymphoma. There was relapse after autologous stem cell transplantation in every patient, and there was variation in brentuximab vedotin exposure. Clones were read by immunoSEQ multiplex PCR, and TCRdb kept only the in-frame ones, dropping some. The sample includes 25,000 to 35,000 clones, 70% to 90% seen only once; the top ten take about a fifth. Sample: peripheral blood mononuclear cells (PBMCs), taken before the second cycle of nivolumab. Source of these receptors: a human donor with classical Hodgkin lymphoma.

The chain is built from TRBV5-4 and TRBJ2-7; 8 bases agree with TRBD1. This CDR3 contains 15 residues. CDR1 SGHNT and CDR2 YYREEE come from the germline V gene (reference sequence). V shed 1 base and J 7 bases; nucleotides not matched to a gene: 10. The CDR3 spells CASSLLGQGRGEQYF. Written as DNA, the CDR3 is TGTGCCAGCAGCTTGCTAGGACAGGGACGGGGTGAGCAGTACTTC. The variable domain in full, with the rest retrieved from reference TRBV5-4 and TRBJ2-7, is ETGVTQSPTHLIKTRGQQVTLRCSSQSGHNTVSWYQQALGQGPQFIFQYYREEENGRGNFPPRFSGLQFPNYSSELNVNALELDDSALYLCASSLLGQGRGEQYFGPGTRLTVT.

The chain uses TRBV29-1 and TRBJ2-5; D is uncertain. Trimming stripped 0 bases from V and 3 bases from J, with 8 bases between. The germline V gene encodes CDR1 SQVTM and CDR2 ANQGSEA. The CDR3 consists of 13 residues. In DNA, the CDR3 is TGCAGCGTTGAAGACAGTCCGAAAGAGACCCAGTACTTC. The encoded protein is CSVEDSPKETQYF. Filled out from reference TRBV29-1 and TRBJ2-5, the complete variable domain reads SAVISQKPSRDICQRGTSLTIQCQVDSQVTMMFWYRQQPGQSLTLIATANQGSEATYESGFVIDKFPISRPNLTFSTLTVSNMSPEDSSIYLCSVEDSPKETQYFGPGTRLLVL.

The rearrangement uses TRBV7-2 and TRBJ2-6; 7 nucleotides align to TRBD1. The CDR3 covers 17 residues. Germline V lookup: CDR1 SGHTA, CDR2 FQGNSA. Trimming removed 4 bases from V and 2 bases from J; junction bases left unmatched: 8. The CDR3 DNA reads TGTGCCAGCAGCTCTAGACAGGGTATAACTGGGGCCAACGTCCTGACTTTC. Its translation: CASSSRQGITGANVLTF.

CDR3 loop: CASSLAGGFGGYTF. The CDR3 bases are TGTGCCAGCAGCTTAGCAGGAGGGTTCGGAGGCTACACCTTC. The genes are TRBV7-8 and TRBJ1-2, with unresolved D. The CDR3 runs to 14 residues. Looked up from germline, CDR1 is SGHVS and CDR2 is FQNEAQ. With 0 bases removed from V and 8 bases from J, the gap between germline ends came to 13 bases. The whole variable domain, remainder taken from reference TRBV7-8 and TRBJ1-2, is GAGVSQSPRYKVAKRGQDVALRCDPISGHVSLFWYQQALGQGPEFLTYFQNEAQLDKSGLPSDRFFAERPEGSVSTLKIQRTQQEDSAVYLCASSLAGGFGGYTFGSGTRLTVV.

V gene TRBV15 combines with J gene TRBJ2-7; 9 bases match TRBD1. V was pared by 4 bases and J by 5 bases, with 6 bases of the junction left unmatched. This CDR3 is built from 14 residues. Germline V gene data show CDR1 as LNHNV and CDR2 as YYDKDF (reference sequence). CDR3 protein: CATSMGTGKDEQYF. The CDR3 DNA reads as TGTGCCACCAGCATGGGGACAGGGAAAGACGAGCAGTACTTC.

The rearrangement links TRBV9 to TRBJ2-1, with unresolved D. V was pared by 0 bases and J by 6 bases, with 7 bases between. Germline V lookup: CDR1 SGDLS, CDR2 YYNGEE. This CDR3 contains 13 residues. DNA for the CDR3: TGTGCCAGCAGCGTAGGTAACCCCAATGAGCAGTTCTTC. This codes for CASSVGNPNEQFF.

By share, this clone ranks as medium-sized. J is TRBJ2-7 and V is TRBV27; TRBD2 matches 14 bases. This CDR3 is 17 amino acids long. CDR1 and CDR2 from the germline V gene are MNHEY and SMNVEV (reference sequence). J was trimmed by 5 bases and V by 3 bases; bases with no gene match: 9. The CDR3 here is CASSFPGTSGRIDEQYF. The CDR3 coding sequence is TGTGCCAGCAGTTTCCCCGGGACTAGCGGGAGAATCGACGAGCAGTACTTC.

This chain uses TRBV19 with TRBJ2-3; weak D call: TRBD1 (7 bases). The CDR3 has 14 amino acids. Germline loops: CDR1 LNHDA, CDR2 SQIVND (reference sequence). V shed 4 bases and J shed 5 bases, with 13 bases lying between them. CDR3: CASSTQGRQDTQYF. The DNA of the CDR3 is TGTGCCAGTAGTACACAGGGGAGGCAAGATACGCAGTATTTT.

This chain links TRBV5-6 with TRBJ1-2, with D uncertain. CDR1 is SGHDT and CDR2 is YYEEEE in the germline V gene. The V end lost 6 bases, the J end lost 7 bases, and 13 bases lay between the germline ends. This CDR3 spans 12 amino acids. The CDR3 sequence: CASNWKAAGYTF. Written as DNA, the CDR3 is TGTGCCAGCAACTGGAAGGCAGCTGGCTACACCTTC. Supplemented by reference TRBV5-6 and TRBJ1-2, the full variable domain reads DAGVTQSPTHLIKTRGQQVTLRCSPKSGHDTVSWYQQALGQGPQFIFQYYEEEERQRGNFPDRFSGHQFPNYSSELNVNALLLGDSALYLCASNWKAAGYTFGSGTRLTVV.

This chain uses TRBV30 with TRBJ2-2; D unclear. The germline V gene encodes CDR1 GTSNPN and CDR2 SVGIG (reference sequence). Trimming shortened V by 3 bases and J by 3 bases, and 8 bases separated the two germline ends. The CDR3 sequence is 13 residues long. Here the CDR3 reads CAWRVYYTGELFF. DNA of the CDR3: TGTGCCTGGAGGGTCTACTACACCGGGGAGCTGTTTTTT.

This clone was seen only a few times. The chain links TRBV30 to TRBJ1-5; no firm D call. The V and J ends lost 1 base and 9 bases respectively, with 7 bases between them. The germline CDR1 and CDR2 sequences are GTSNPN and SVGIG (reference sequence). This CDR3 region has 11 residues. The CDR3 nucleotides read TGTGCCTGGAGTGACTATGGGCCCCAGCATTTT. It yields the protein CAWSDYGPQHF. Using reference TRBV30 and TRBJ1-5 for the parts outside the CDR3, the full variable domain is SQTIHQWPATLVQPVGSPLSLECTVEGTSNPNLYWYRQAAGRGLQLLFYSVGIGQISSEVPQNLSASRPQDRQFILSSKKLLLSDSGFYLCAWSDYGPQHFGDGTRLSIL.

The rearrangement uses TRBV28 and TRBJ2-3; 7 bases fit TRBD1. The CDR3 totals 16 residues. Germline assignment: CDR1 MDHEN and CDR2 SYDVKM. V was pared by 7 bases and J by 3 bases, with 13 bases of the junction left unmatched. The CDR3 spells CASTRLGGVETDTQYF. The CDR3 DNA reads as TGTGCCAGCACCCGCCTAGGGGGCGTCGAAACAGATACGCAGTATTTT.

The rearrangement joins TRBV18 to TRBJ1-1; D possibly corresponds to TRBD1 (6 bases). Germline values: CDR1 KGHSH, CDR2 LQKENI. V dropped 6 bases and J dropped 0 bases, with 11 bases sitting between them. The CDR3 sequence is 14 residues long. CDR3 in amino acids: CASSEGGMNTEAFF. For the CDR3, the DNA is TGTGCCAGCTCGGAGGGGGGGATGAACACTGAAGCTTTCTTT.

The genes are TRBV28 and TRBJ1-1; 9 nucleotides line up with TRBD1. CDR1 is MDHEN and CDR2 is SYDVKM in the germline V gene. Trimming took 2 bases from V and 12 from J; bases not matched to a gene: 7. The CDR3 contains 13 residues. CDR3 nucleotides: TGTGCCAGCAGTTTAGGGCTGACAGGGGGAACTTTCTTT. Residues: CASSLGLTGGTFF.

The chain employs TRBV7-2 and TRBJ2-5; D perhaps matches TRBD2 (6 bases). The V gene's germline CDR1 is SGHTA and CDR2 FQGNSA. Deletions cut 4 bases from V and 5 bases from J, with 11 bases between. This CDR3 is 13 amino acids long. Here the CDR3 reads CASSSIRGETQYF. The CDR3 DNA reads TGTGCCAGCAGCTCGATACGGGGGGAGACCCAGTACTTC. Full variable domain (missing parts from reference TRBV7-2 and TRBJ2-5): GAGVSQSPSNKVTEKGKDVELRCDPISGHTALYWYRQSLGQGLEFLIYFQGNSAPDKSGLPSDRFSAERTGGSVSTLTIQRTQQEDSAVYLCASSSIRGETQYFGPGTRLLVL.

In DNA, the CDR3 is TGCGCCAGCAGCCAAGCAGGGGGGAACACTGAAGCTTTCTTT. The encoded protein is CASSQAGGNTEAFF. The gene calls are TRBV4-3 and TRBJ1-1; 7 bases line up with TRBD1. The CDR3 is made up of 14 amino acids. Germline values: CDR1 LGHNA, CDR2 YSLEER. J lost 1 base, V lost 1 base, and 0 bases had no gene match.

This clone was seen only once. Other DNA sequences in this sample translate to the same CDR3. The rearrangement joins TRBV18 to TRBJ1-5; the D is unclear. V lost 3 bases to trimming and J lost 2 bases, with 11 bases between them. Germline V gives CDR1 KGHSH, CDR2 LQKENI. The CDR3 contains 15 residues. CDR3 sequence: CASSPPGRRNQPQHF. The CDR3 DNA sequence: TGTGCCAGCTCACCGCCCGGGAGGCGCAATCAGCCCCAGCATTTT.

The chain employs TRBV19 and TRBJ2-3; TRBD2 might be the D (5 bases). Trimming stripped 6 bases from V and 4 bases from J, with 17 bases between. Germline-derived CDR1 and CDR2 are LNHDA and SQIVND (reference sequence). The CDR3 extends over 15 amino acids. CDR3 bases: TGTGCCAGTAGAGGTTTTGGAGGCGAGTCAGATACGCAGTATTTT. Its protein product is CASRGFGGESDTQYF.

The chain has TRBV7-6 and TRBJ1-1; 8 positions match TRBD1. The V segment lost 1 base and the J segment 4 bases; nucleotides outside the gene matches: 17. Germline-derived CDR1 and CDR2 are SGHVS and FNYEAQ. This CDR3 spans 19 amino acids. The CDR3 DNA reads TGTGCCAGCAGCTTAGGGCCGGGGGGCAGGGGGCGTTTCGCCACTGAAGCTTTCTTT. It yields the protein CASSLGPGGRGRFATEAFF.

The chain employs TRBV19 and TRBJ2-1; TRBD1 matches 8 bases. J was trimmed by 10 bases and V by 4 bases; bases with no gene match: 12. CDR3 length: 15 residues. Germline V lookup: CDR1 LNHDA, CDR2 SQIVND (reference sequence). The CDR3 coding sequence is TGTGCCAGTAGTACCCGACGGACAGGGTCGAGGGAGCAGTTCTTC. Amino acids: CASSTRRTGSREQFF.

The chain links TRBV7-2 to TRBJ2-2; 9 nucleotides line up with TRBD1. This CDR3 region has 15 residues. The trim removed 5 bases at V and 7 bases at J, leaving 8 bases unmatched. Germline CDR1 and CDR2: SGHTA and FQGNSA. The CDR3 spells CASSPRTGVIGELFF. CDR3 in DNA: TGTGCCAGCAGCCCCAGGACAGGGGTAATCGGGGAGCTGTTTTTT.

The chain has TRBV4-1 and TRBJ2-7; perhaps TRBD2 as D (6 bases). The germline V gene encodes CDR1 MGHRA and CDR2 YSYEKL. V gave up 4 bases and J gave up 6 bases, with 16 bases separating them. This CDR3 is 14 amino acids long. CDR3 loop: CASSPPERESEQYF. As DNA, the CDR3 is TGCGCCAGCAGCCCCCCCGAACGGGAGTCCGAGCAGTACTTC.

By share, this clone ranks as medium-sized. Distinct nucleotide sequences in the sample also encode this CDR3. The V gene is TRBV19, the J gene TRBJ1-5; D gene ambiguous. V was cut by 8 bases and J by 7 bases, with 18 bases left in between. The CDR3 sequence is 14 residues long. The V gene's germline CDR1 is LNHDA and CDR2 SQIVND (reference sequence). For the CDR3, the DNA is TGTGCCAGTCGTGGGGTGGCTTCCGGCCAGCCCCAGCATTTT. This gives the protein CASRGVASGQPQHF.

This clone was picked up a small number of times. In nucleotides, the CDR3 is TGTGCCAGCAGTGCAGGGGAAAATCAGCCCCAGCATTTT. Amino acid sequence: CASSAGENQPQHF. This chain uses TRBV6-4 with TRBJ1-5; tentative D call: TRBD1 (6 bases). CDR3 length: 13 amino acids. From germline, CDR1 is MRHNA and CDR2 SNTAGT. V gave up 4 bases and J gave up 4 bases, with 8 bases separating them.